The clone carrying this TCR beta chain was counted between two and nine times. Its cognate antigen is unknown. These data originate in a study of blood T cells in healthy people across ages. Points from the study as a whole: Unknown donor CMV status possibly confounded expanded clonotype changes.

The donors, aged 6 to 90, were healthy Caucasians from Russia. No fewer than 5.5 micrograms of total RNA were isolated from every sample. PCR was performed a second time for about 7 to 11 cycles using a sample-barcoded 5' primer and a J-beta primer mix. Every cDNA molecule carried a tag from a template-switch adaptor bearing 12 random nucleotides. TCRdb re-called the 5' RACE reads through MiXCR, storing one row per CDR3 protein. Here the sample spans 910,000 or so distinct CDR3 sequences, roughly half being singletons. Losses at the gene ends were 7 bases for V and 6 bases for J; bases not matched to a gene: 10. Germline CDR1 reads MNHNY; CDR2 reads SVGAGI (reference sequence). The CDR3 extends over 14 amino acids.

The V gene is TRBV6-6, the J gene TRBJ2-5; 8 bases agree with TRBD1. The specimen sequenced was blood. The clonotype was recovered from a woman in her sixties in good health. Here the CDR3 DNA reads TGTGCCAGCACAGGGGCAGGGGGCCGGAAGACCCAGTACTTC. It is translated as CASTGAGGRKTQYF.